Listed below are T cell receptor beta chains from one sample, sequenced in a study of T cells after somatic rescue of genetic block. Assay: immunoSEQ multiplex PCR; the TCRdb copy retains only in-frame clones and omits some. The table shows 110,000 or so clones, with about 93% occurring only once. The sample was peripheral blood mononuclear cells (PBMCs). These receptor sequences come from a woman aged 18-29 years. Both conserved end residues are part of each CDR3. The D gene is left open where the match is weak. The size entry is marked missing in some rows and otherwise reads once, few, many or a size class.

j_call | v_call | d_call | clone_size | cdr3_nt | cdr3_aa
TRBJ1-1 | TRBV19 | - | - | TGTGCCAGTAGTATGGGTTGGCCTTTCACTGAAGCTTTCTTT | CASSMGWPFTEAFF
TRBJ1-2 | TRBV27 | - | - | TGTGCCACCTCAGGGGTGGGGGGATATGGCTACACCTTC | CATSGVGGYGYTF
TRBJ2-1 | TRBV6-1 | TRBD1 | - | TGTGCCAGCAGTGTACAGGGACAGGTGATCTACAATGAGCAGTTCTTC | CASSVQGQVIYNEQFF
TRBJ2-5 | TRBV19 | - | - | TGTGCCAGTAGCCCCCTTAGGACGGCTAAAGAGACCCAGTACTTC | CASSPLRTAKETQYF
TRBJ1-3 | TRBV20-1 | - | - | TGCAGTGCCCCAATCGGAAACACCATATATTTT | CSAPIGNTIYF
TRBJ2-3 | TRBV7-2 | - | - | TGTGCCAGCAGCCCCAGACGAGATACGCAGTATTTT | CASSPRRDTQYF
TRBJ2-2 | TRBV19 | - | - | TGTGCCAGTAGTATAGTGGGGGGCTGGACCGGGGAGCTGTTTTTT | CASSIVGGWTGELFF
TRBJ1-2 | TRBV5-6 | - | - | TGTGCCAGCAGCGCCGGGACAAATTATGGCTACACCTTC | CASSAGTNYGYTF
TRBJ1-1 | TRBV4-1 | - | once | TGCGCCAGCAGCCAAGAGATCATGAATCGGCCCACTGAAGCTTTCTTT | CASSQEIMNRPTEAFF
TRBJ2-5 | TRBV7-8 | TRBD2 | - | TGTGCCAGCAGCTTAAGGCTAGCGGGGGGGTGGGAGACCCAGTACTTC | CASSLRLAGGWETQYF
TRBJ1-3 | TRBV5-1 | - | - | TGCGCCAGCAGCCCATGGACGGGCCAAACTGGAAACACCATATATTTT | CASSPWTGQTGNTIYF
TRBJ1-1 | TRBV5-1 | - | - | TGCGCCAGCAGCTTGGCCGCGTTTGGCGATTCTGGCACTGAAGCTTTCTTT | CASSLAAFGDSGTEAFF
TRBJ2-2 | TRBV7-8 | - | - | TGTGCCAGCAGCCATGGGGCCGGGGAGCTGTTTTTT | CASSHGAGELFF
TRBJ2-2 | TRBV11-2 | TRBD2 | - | TGTGCCAGCAGCCCCCGGACTAGCGGGGGGGCGAACGGGGAGCTGTTTTTT | CASSPRTSGGANGELFF
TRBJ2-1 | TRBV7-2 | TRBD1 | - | TGTGCCAGCAGCCCCCGACAGGGTGGACCTTACAATGAGCAGTTCTTC | CASSPRQGGPYNEQFF
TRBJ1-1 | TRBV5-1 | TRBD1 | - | TGCGCCAGCAGCGCATTCCAGGGGGCTATCACTGAAGCTTTCTTT | CASSAFQGAITEAFF
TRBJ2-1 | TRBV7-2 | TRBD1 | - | TGTGCCAGCAGCCCTGGACAGGGGGGATACAATGAGCAGTTCTTC | CASSPGQGGYNEQFF
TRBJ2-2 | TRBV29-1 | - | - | TGCAGCGTTCCAACTAGTGCTGGGGAGCTGTTTTTT | CSVPTSAGELFF
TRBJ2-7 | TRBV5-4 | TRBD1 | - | TGTGCCAGCAGTCTGACAGGGGACTACGAGCAGTACTTC | CASSLTGDYEQYF
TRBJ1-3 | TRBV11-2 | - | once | TGTGCCAGCAGCTCCTCCCGGGTGGGAAACACCATATATTTT | CASSSSRVGNTIYF
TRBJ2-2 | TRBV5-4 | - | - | TGTGCCAGCAGCTTGGACATAACCGGGGAGCTGTTTTTT | CASSLDITGELFF
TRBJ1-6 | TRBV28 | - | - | TGTGCCAGCAGTCTGGGGGGGCAAATTTCACCCCTCCACTTT | CASSLGGQISPLHF
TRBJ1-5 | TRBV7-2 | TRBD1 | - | TGTGCCAGCAGCTTAACAGGGGGCGGACAGCCCCAGCATTTT | CASSLTGGGQPQHF
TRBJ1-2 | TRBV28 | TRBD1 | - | TGTGCCAGCAGTTCAACCCCCCAGGGGGCGGACTATGGCTACACCTTC | CASSSTPQGADYGYTF
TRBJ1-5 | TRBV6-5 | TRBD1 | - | TGTGCCAGCAGTCGACAGGGGAGGCAGCCCCAGCATTTT | CASSRQGRQPQHF
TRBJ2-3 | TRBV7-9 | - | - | TGTGCCAGCAGCCCGGGGATGGGGAGCACAGATACGCAGTATTTT | CASSPGMGSTDTQYF
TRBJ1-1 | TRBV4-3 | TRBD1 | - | TGCGCCAGCAGCCAGAAGACAGGGGGCACTGAAGCTTTCTTT | CASSQKTGGTEAFF
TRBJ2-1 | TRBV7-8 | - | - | TGTGCCAGCAGCTTAGCGAACAATGAGCAGTTCTTC | CASSLANNEQFF
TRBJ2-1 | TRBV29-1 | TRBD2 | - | TGCAGCGTTGGACGGTCCGGGACTACTCACAATGAGCAGTTCTTC | CSVGRSGTTHNEQFF
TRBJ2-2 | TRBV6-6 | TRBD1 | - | TGTGCCAGCAGTTACTCGAAGACAGGGCCCACCGGGGAGCTGTTTTTT | CASSYSKTGPTGELFF
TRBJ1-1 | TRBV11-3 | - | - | TGTGCCAGCAGCTTGGACAGAGCCAACACTGAAGCTTTCTTT | CASSLDRANTEAFF
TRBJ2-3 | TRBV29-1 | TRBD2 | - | TGCAGCGCCGGGACTAGCGTCGTCACAGATACGCAGTATTTT | CSAGTSVVTDTQYF
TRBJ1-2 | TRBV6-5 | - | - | TGTGCCACCCAGACAGGTAGAAGGTATGGCTACACCTTC | CATQTGRRYGYTF
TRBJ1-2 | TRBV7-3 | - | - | TGTGCCAGCAGCCCAGGGGTAGGGGATGGCTACACCTTC | CASSPGVGDGYTF
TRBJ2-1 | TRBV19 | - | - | TGTGCCAGTAGTGCTAGGGGCTACAATGAGCAGTTCTTC | CASSARGYNEQFF
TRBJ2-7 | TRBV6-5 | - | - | TGTGCCAGCAGTCCTCGACAGGCTTCCTACGAGCAGTACTTC | CASSPRQASYEQYF
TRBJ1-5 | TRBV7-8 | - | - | TGTGCCAGCAGCTCACAGCGTTTTACTCCCTGGCCCCAGCATTTT | CASSSQRFTPWPQHF
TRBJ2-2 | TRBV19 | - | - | TGTGCCAGTAGTATACTCAGGGCCGTGACGAGGATCGGGGAGCTGTTTTTT | CASSILRAVTRIGELFF
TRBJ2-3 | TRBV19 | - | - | TGTGCCAGTAGTATCTCGAGACAGACAGATACGCAGTATTTT | CASSISRQTDTQYF
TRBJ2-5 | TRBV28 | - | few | TGTGCCAGCAGTTTTGAGATTTTGGAGACCCAGTACTTC | CASSFEILETQYF
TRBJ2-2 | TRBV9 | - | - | TGTGCCAGCAGCGTAGCGACAGCGAACACCGGGGAGCTGTTTTTT | CASSVATANTGELFF
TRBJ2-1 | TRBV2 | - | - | TGTGCCAGCAGGGGTCGAGGGAATGACAATGAGCAGTTCTTC | CASRGRGNDNEQFF
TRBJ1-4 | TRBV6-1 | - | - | TGTGCCAGCAGTGACCGGGCCAAGCTCAATGAAAAACTGTTTTTT | CASSDRAKLNEKLFF
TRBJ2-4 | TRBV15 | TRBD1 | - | TGTGCCACCAGCACCGACAGGGGGAGTACCCGGGGGATAGCCAAAAACATTCAGTACTTC | CATSTDRGSTRGIAKNIQYF